The 2 T cell receptor beta chains below were found in one sample sequenced in a study of OX40 agonist ivuxolimab in advanced cancers. The data were produced by immunoSEQ multiplex PCR, yet TCRdb's version contains in-frame clones alone and is incomplete. The sample consists of tens of thousands of clones, more than 80% of them appearing once. Sequences were derived from CD4+ or CD8+ T cells sorted from blood, sampled in a trial of the OX40 agonist ivuxolimab. The source is an adult with an advanced solid tumor such as melanoma, head and neck, liver or kidney cancer.

The rearrangement links TRBV9 to TRBJ2-2, with a tentative D call TRBD1 (6 bases). Germline V gives CDR1 SGDLS, CDR2 YYNGEE. Trimming shortened V by 7 bases and J by 0 bases, and 16 bases separated the two germline ends. The CDR3 is 16 amino acids. The CDR3 region has the DNA TGTGCCAGCCATAAAGGGGACACTACGAACACCGGGGAGCTGTTTTTT. It is translated as CASHKGDTTNTGELFF.

This clone is medium-sized. V gene TRBV20-1 combines with J gene TRBJ1-2, with D tentatively TRBD1 (5 bases). CDR1 and CDR2 (germline): DFQATT, SNEGSKA (reference sequence). V was trimmed by 5 bases and J by 6 bases, leaving 10 bases between them. This CDR3 has 11 amino acids. The CDR3 sequence: CSAYFRDGYTF. CDR3 coding DNA: TGCAGTGCTTATTTCAGGGATGGCTACACCTTC.